This T cell receptor (beta chain) was sequenced for a study of cytotoxic CD8 clonotypes in ibrutinib-treated CLL. Germline values: CDR1 MNHNS, CDR2 SASEGT. There are 17 residues in the CDR3. The J segment lost 7 bases and the V segment lost 2 bases, leaving 12 bases of the junction unmatched. Measured with immunoSEQ multiplex PCR; TCRdb has only the in-frame clones, and not every one. Here the sample spans about 50,000 clones, roughly three fifths being singletons. Sequencing was performed on PBMCs, taken after 24 months of ibrutinib treatment. This chain uses TRBV6-1 with TRBJ2-1; TRBD2 aligns across 9 bases. This TCR came from a human donor with chronic lymphocytic leukemia. The CDR3 coding sequence is TGTGCCAGCAGTGAAAGGAGCGGGGGGCTTTCCGGTAATGAGCAGTTCTTC. Protein product: CASSERSGGLSGNEQFF.